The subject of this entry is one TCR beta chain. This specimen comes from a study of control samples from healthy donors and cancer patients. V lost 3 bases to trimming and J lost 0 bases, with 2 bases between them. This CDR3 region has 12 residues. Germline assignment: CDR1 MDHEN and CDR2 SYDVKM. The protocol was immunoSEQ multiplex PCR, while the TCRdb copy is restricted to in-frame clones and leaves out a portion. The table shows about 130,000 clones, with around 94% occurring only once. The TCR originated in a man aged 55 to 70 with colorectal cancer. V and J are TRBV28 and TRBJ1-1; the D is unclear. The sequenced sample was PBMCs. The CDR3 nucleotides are TGTGCCAGCAGTTTTCTGAACACTGAAGCTTTCTTT. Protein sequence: CASSFLNTEAFF.